Below, 23 T cell receptor beta chains from the same sample are listed, as sequenced in a study of technical replicates of blood from a few donors. TCRdb's table, derived via immunoSEQ multiplex PCR, lists solely in-frame clones and lacks some. There are around 100,000 clones in the sample; about 95% occur only once, and 0.25% to 0.35% lies in the top ten. Sequences were obtained from T cells isolated from PBMCs. These TCRs come from a human donor in good health.

The V call is TRBV7-8, the J call TRBJ2-1; 10 bases are shared with TRBD2. There are 16 residues in the CDR3. The trim removed 1 base at V and 7 bases at J, leaving 7 bases unmatched. The germline V gene encodes CDR1 SGHVS and CDR2 FQNEAQ. In DNA form, the CDR3 reads TGTGCCAGCAGCTTAGTGCAGCGGGAGGGTACAAATGAGCAGTTCTTC. Translating gives CASSLVQREGTNEQFF.

This chain uses TRBV28 with TRBJ2-2; D possibly corresponds to TRBD2 (5 bases). Germline CDR1 reads MDHEN; CDR2 reads SYDVKM. The CDR3 loop spans 15 amino acids. Trimming took off 8 bases at V and 4 bases at J, with 17 bases between the two ends. Here the CDR3 reads CASGSISVGTGELFF. In DNA form, the CDR3 reads TGTGCCAGCGGATCAATTAGCGTCGGCACCGGGGAGCTGTTTTTT. The entire variable domain, with the rest obtained from reference TRBV28 and TRBJ2-2, is as follows: DVKVTQSSRYLVKRTGEKVFLECVQDMDHENMFWYRQDPGLGLRLIYFSYDVKMKEKGDIPEGYSVSREKKERFSLILESASTNQTSMYLCASGSISVGTGELFFGEGSRLTVL.

V and J are TRBV18 and TRBJ2-3, with TRBD1 as a possible D gene (5 bases). The CDR3 sequence is 16 residues long. The germline V gene has CDR1 KGHSH and CDR2 LQKENI. Deletions cut 0 bases from V and 0 bases from J, with 10 bases between. CDR3 in DNA: TGTGCCAGCTCACCACCAAGGGGATCTAGCACAGATACGCAGTATTTT. Its translation is CASSPPRGSSTDTQYF.

The chain couples TRBV27 to TRBJ1-2; TRBD1 matches 11 bases. CDR3 length equals 15 residues. V lost 5 bases, J lost 6 bases, and 8 bases stayed unmatched. CDR1 and CDR2 (germline): MNHEY, SMNVEV (reference sequence). CDR3 coding DNA: TGTGCCAGCAGTCCTCAATGGACAGGGGGCGATGGCTACACCTTC. Translating it yields CASSPQWTGGDGYTF.

The V call is TRBV19, the J call TRBJ2-4, with D perhaps matching TRBD2 (5 bases). CDR3 size: 13 residues. V dropped 2 bases and J dropped 14 bases, with 16 bases sitting between them. CDR1 and CDR2 from the germline V gene are LNHDA and SQIVND (reference sequence). The CDR3 protein is CASSIFTDGEKYF. The CDR3 DNA follows: TGTGCCAGTAGTATATTCACGGACGGGGAAAAGTACTTC.

The chain joins TRBV19 to TRBJ2-3; tentatively, D is TRBD1 (5 bases). Germline lookup yields CDR1 LNHDA and CDR2 SQIVND (reference sequence). Trimming left V 3 bases short and J 4 bases short, with 5 bases between. This CDR3 spans 12 amino acids. The CDR3 spells CASSIRADTQYF. The DNA for the CDR3 is TGTGCCAGTAGTATCAGGGCAGATACGCAGTATTTT. The full variable domain, rest sourced from reference TRBV19 and TRBJ2-3, is DGGITQSPKYLFRKEGQNVTLSCEQNLNHDAMYWYRQDPGQGLRLIYYSQIVNDFQKGDIAEGYSVSREKKESFPLTVTSAQKNPTAFYLCASSIRADTQYFGPGTRLTVL.

This chain links TRBV29-1 with TRBJ1-1; no firm D call. Trimming took 5 bases from V and 7 from J, leaving 11 bases between them. This CDR3 contains 11 residues. Germline V gene data show CDR1 as SQVTM and CDR2 as ANQGSEA. The CDR3 coding sequence is TGCAGCGTTAAGGATGGAGTTGAAGCTTTCTTT. This encodes CSVKDGVEAFF.

Written as DNA, the CDR3 is TGTGCCAGCAGTGAAGGTTATAGCGGGGGCTCCTACAATGAGCAGTTCTTC. Residues: CASSEGYSGGSYNEQFF. This chain links TRBV6-4 with TRBJ2-1, with 9 bases lining up with TRBD2. Unmatched junction bases numbered 6, after V lost 3 bases and J lost 0 bases. There are 17 residues in the CDR3. Germline V gene data show CDR1 as MRHNA and CDR2 as SNTAGT.

This chain connects TRBV6-4 to TRBJ2-1, with 11 bases lining up with TRBD2. The germline V gene encodes CDR1 MRHNA and CDR2 SNTAGT. After removal of 5 bases from V and 2 bases from J, the junction contained 5 bases not matched to a gene. The CDR3 contains 16 residues. The CDR3: CASSPIAGGPYNEQFF. CDR3 nucleotide sequence: TGTGCCAGCAGTCCTATAGCGGGAGGGCCCTACAATGAGCAGTTCTTC.

The J gene is TRBJ2-1, the V gene TRBV5-1, with D unresolved. V dropped 4 bases and J dropped 0 bases, with 14 bases sitting between them. The CDR3 runs to 16 residues. CDR1 and CDR2 (germline): SGHRS, YFSETQ. The CDR3 sequence: CASSVNIHRSYNEQFF. The CDR3, as DNA: TGCGCCAGCAGCGTAAACATCCACCGCTCCTACAATGAGCAGTTCTTC.

This chain links TRBV5-1 with TRBJ1-5, with D maybe TRBD1 (6 bases). The ends were cut back, 4 bases at V and 2 bases at J, with 13 bases in the middle. The germline V gene has CDR1 SGHRS and CDR2 YFSETQ. The CDR3 is 15 amino acids. The CDR3 DNA is TGCGCCAGCAGCCCTGGGACAATGGGCAATCAGCCCCAGCATTTT. It is translated as CASSPGTMGNQPQHF.

This chain uses TRBV7-2 with TRBJ1-1; D unresolved. The CDR3 is made up of 13 amino acids. V lost 3 bases, J lost 4 bases, and 9 bases lay in between. CDR1 SGHTA and CDR2 FQGNSA come from the germline V gene. CDR3: CASSFTLITEAFF. DNA for the CDR3: TGTGCCAGCAGCTTTACCCTAATCACTGAAGCTTTCTTT.

This rearrangement joins TRBV4-2 to TRBJ2-7; perhaps TRBD1 as D (5 bases). The length of the CDR3 is 13 residues. V was shortened by 2 bases and J by 1 base, with 6 bases between the two germline ends. CDR1 is LGHNA, CDR2 YNFKEQ, per germline. In DNA form, the CDR3 reads TGTGCCAGCAGCCAAAGGGGATCCTACGAGCAGTACTTC. Amino acids: CASSQRGSYEQYF.

The CDR3 spells CASSFDVTGGSGNTIYF. CDR3 sequence (DNA): TGTGCCAGCAGTTTCGATGTTACAGGGGGCTCTGGAAACACCATATATTTT. V is TRBV2 and J is TRBJ1-3, with 8 bases identical to TRBD1. The CDR3 runs 17 residues. The germline V gene has CDR1 SNHLY and CDR2 FYNNEI. The V and J ends lost 5 bases and 0 bases, in that order; junction bases with no gene match: 9.

The V call is TRBV7-2, the J call TRBJ2-1; 13 nucleotides agree with TRBD2. Looked up from germline, CDR1 is SGHTA and CDR2 is FQGNSA. Trimming removed 5 bases from V and 8 bases from J; junction bases left unmatched: 9. CDR3 length: 16 residues. CDR3 coding DNA: TGTGCCAGCAGCCGACGGACTAGCGGGAGTGGGGATGAGCAGTTCTTC. Protein sequence: CASSRRTSGSGDEQFF.

The chain recombines TRBV5-1 with TRBJ1-1; unclear D gene. The germline CDR1 and CDR2 sequences are SGHRS and YFSETQ. This CDR3 is 13 amino acids long. V shed 0 bases and J shed 6 bases, with 9 bases lying between them. The CDR3 here is CASSLGSKAEAFF. The CDR3 DNA is TGCGCCAGCAGCTTGGGGAGTAAAGCTGAAGCTTTCTTT.

The rearrangement links TRBV7-6 to TRBJ2-3; D is unresolved. CDR1 SGHVS and CDR2 FNYEAQ come from the germline V gene. The length of the CDR3 is 17 residues. The germline V and J ends were trimmed by 1 base and 4 bases, with 18 bases remaining between them. CDR3 loop: CASSLGPSNIGPDTQYF. The CDR3 nucleotides are TGTGCCAGCAGCTTAGGGCCTAGTAACATTGGCCCAGATACGCAGTATTTT.

This chain connects TRBV18 to TRBJ2-5; the D gene is possibly TRBD1 (6 bases). Germline V gene lookup returns CDR1 KGHSH and CDR2 LQKENI. The CDR3 loop spans 12 amino acids. Deletions cut 4 bases from V and 5 bases from J, with 8 bases between. CDR3 amino acids: CASSLRGETQYF. CDR3 nucleotides: TGTGCCAGCTCACTGAGGGGGGAGACCCAGTACTTC.

This chain links TRBV9 with TRBJ2-7; 9 positions agree with TRBD2. J gave up 5 bases and V 6 bases, and 6 bases lay outside the gene matches. The CDR3 consists of 13 residues. Germline V gene data show CDR1 as SGDLS and CDR2 as YYNGEE. The CDR3 nucleotides are TGTGCCAGCATGAGTCCTAGCGGGAACGAGCAGTACTTC. Translated, it gives CASMSPSGNEQYF.

The genes are TRBV4-2 and TRBJ1-5; D unclear. This CDR3 is built from 13 residues. Trimming took 1 base from V and 7 from J, leaving 8 bases between them. From germline, CDR1 is LGHNA and CDR2 YNFKEQ. The CDR3 DNA sequence: TGTGCCAGCAGCCAAGTAGAATGGCAGCCCCAGCATTTT. Its protein product is CASSQVEWQPQHF.

V and J are TRBV27 and TRBJ1-5; TRBD1 aligns across 9 bases. The V gene end was trimmed by 6 bases and the J gene end by 7 bases; junction bases not matched to a gene: 4. Germline values: CDR1 MNHEY, CDR2 SMNVEV (reference sequence). This CDR3 contains 13 residues. CDR3 amino acids: CASRRTGVQPQHF. The CDR3 DNA reads TGTGCCAGCAGGCGGACAGGGGTACAGCCCCAGCATTTT.

This clone was seen just once. The chain employs TRBV19 and TRBJ2-1; possibly TRBD1 for D (7 bases). Germline loops: CDR1 LNHDA, CDR2 SQIVND (reference sequence). This CDR3 is built from 16 residues. Trimming took off 7 bases at V and 1 base at J, with 17 bases between the two ends. CDR3: CASKDAGQYSYNEQFF. CDR3 bases: TGTGCCAGTAAAGACGCGGGACAGTATTCCTACAATGAGCAGTTCTTC. Combining the CDR3 with reference TRBV19 and TRBJ2-1 gives the whole variable domain DGGITQSPKYLFRKEGQNVTLSCEQNLNHDAMYWYRQDPGQGLRLIYYSQIVNDFQKGDIAEGYSVSREKKESFPLTVTSAQKNPTAFYLCASKDAGQYSYNEQFFGPGTRLTVL.

The genes are TRBV18 and TRBJ2-1; D is unresolved. V lost 3 bases and J lost 7, with 16 bases in between. CDR1 and CDR2 (germline): KGHSH, LQKENI. CDR3 length: 15 amino acids. The CDR3 DNA follows: TGTGCCAGCTCACCGTCGGGTAGTCTCAAAAATGAGCAGTTCTTC. Translating gives CASSPSGSLKNEQFF. The whole variable domain, remainder taken from reference TRBV18 and TRBJ2-1, is NAGVMQNPRHLVRRRGQEARLRCSPMKGHSHVYWYRQLPEEGLKFMVYLQKENIIDESGMPKERFSAEFPKEGPSILRIQQVVRGDSAAYFCASSPSGSLKNEQFFGPGTRLTVL.